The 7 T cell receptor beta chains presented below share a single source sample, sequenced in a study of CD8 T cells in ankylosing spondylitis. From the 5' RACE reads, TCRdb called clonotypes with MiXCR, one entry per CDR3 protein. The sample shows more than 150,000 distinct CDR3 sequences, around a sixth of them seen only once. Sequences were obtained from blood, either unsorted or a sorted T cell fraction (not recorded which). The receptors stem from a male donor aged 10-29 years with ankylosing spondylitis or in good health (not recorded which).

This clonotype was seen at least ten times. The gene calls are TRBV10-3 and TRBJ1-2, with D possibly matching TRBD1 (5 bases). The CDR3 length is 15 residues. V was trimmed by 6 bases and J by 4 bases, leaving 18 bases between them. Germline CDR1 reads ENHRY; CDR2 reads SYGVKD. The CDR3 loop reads CAIRTDSALTYGYTF. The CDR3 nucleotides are TGTGCCATCAGAACAGACAGCGCTCTTACCTATGGCTACACCTTC.

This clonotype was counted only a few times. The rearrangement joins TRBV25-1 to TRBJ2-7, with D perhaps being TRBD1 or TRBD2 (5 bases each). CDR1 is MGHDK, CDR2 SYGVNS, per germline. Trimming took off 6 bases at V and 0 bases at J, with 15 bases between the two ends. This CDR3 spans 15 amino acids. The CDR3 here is CASRPGRRSSYEQYV. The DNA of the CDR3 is TGTGCCAGCAGACCGGGACGAAGAAGCTCCTACGAGCAGTACGTC.

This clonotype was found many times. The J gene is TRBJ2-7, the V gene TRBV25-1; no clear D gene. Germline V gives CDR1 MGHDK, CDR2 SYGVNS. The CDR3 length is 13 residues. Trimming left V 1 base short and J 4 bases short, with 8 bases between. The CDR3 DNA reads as TGTGCCAGCAGTGAATCCGGCGTATACGAGCAGTACTTC. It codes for CASSESGVYEQYF.

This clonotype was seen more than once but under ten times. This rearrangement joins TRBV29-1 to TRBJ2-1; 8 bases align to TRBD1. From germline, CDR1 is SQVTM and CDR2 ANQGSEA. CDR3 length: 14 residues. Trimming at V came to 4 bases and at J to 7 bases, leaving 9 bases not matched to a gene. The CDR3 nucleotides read TGCAGCGTTGCCCCGTTGGACAGGGCGAATGAGCAGTTCTTC. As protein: CSVAPLDRANEQFF.

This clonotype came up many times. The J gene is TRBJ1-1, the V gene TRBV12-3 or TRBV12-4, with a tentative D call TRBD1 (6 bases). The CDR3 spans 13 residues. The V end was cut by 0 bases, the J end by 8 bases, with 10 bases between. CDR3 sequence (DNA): TGTGCCAGCAGTTTAGCTCAGGACAGCGAAGCTTTCTTT. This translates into CASSLAQDSEAFF.

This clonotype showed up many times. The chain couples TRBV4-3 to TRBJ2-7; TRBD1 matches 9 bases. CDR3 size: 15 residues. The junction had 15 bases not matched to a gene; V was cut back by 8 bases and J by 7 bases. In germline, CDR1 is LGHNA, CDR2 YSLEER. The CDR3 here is CASSSGTGTPLEQYF. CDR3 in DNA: TGCGCCAGCTCCTCCGGGACAGGGACTCCGTTGGAGCAGTACTTC.

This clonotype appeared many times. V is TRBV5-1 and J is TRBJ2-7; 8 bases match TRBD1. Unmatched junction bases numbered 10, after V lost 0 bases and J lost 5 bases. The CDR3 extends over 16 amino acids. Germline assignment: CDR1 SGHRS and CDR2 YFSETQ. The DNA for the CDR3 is TGCGCCAGCAGCTTGGGCTATGGACAGGGCGCTAACGAGCAGTACTTC. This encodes CASSLGYGQGANEQYF.